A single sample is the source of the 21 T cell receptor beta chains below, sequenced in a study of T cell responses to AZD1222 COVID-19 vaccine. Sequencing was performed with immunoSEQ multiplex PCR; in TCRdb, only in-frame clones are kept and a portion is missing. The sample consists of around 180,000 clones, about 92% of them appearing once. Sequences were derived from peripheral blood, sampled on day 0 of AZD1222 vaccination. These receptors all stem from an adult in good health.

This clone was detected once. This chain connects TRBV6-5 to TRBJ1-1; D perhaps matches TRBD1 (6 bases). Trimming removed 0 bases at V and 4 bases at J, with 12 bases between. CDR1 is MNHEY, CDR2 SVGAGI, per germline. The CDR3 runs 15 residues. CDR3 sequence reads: CASSYSSRGGTEAFF. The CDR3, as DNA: TGTGCCAGCAGTTACTCGAGTAGGGGGGGCACTGAAGCTTTCTTT.

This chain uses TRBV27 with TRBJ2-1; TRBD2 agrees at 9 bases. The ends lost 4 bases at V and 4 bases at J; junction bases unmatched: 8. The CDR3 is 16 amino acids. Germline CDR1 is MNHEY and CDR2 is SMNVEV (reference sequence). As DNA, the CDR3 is TGTGCCAGCAGTTCAATAGCGGGGGAAAGGTACAATGAGCAGTTCTTC. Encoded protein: CASSSIAGERYNEQFF.

CDR3 in DNA: TGTGCCAGCAGTTTCACCTCCCGGTCTGGCTACACCTTC. Its protein product is CASSFTSRSGYTF. This sequence joins TRBV28 and TRBJ1-2; no reliable D call. The CDR3 spans 13 residues. Trimming pared 3 bases from V and 7 bases from J, leaving 12 bases between. The germline V gene encodes CDR1 MDHEN and CDR2 SYDVKM.

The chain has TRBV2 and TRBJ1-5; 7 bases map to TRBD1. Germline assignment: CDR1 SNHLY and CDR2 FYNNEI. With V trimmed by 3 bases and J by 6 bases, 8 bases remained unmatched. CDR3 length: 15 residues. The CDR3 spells CASSDRQGIGQPQHF. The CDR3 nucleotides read TGTGCCAGCAGTGATCGACAGGGAATAGGTCAGCCCCAGCATTTT.

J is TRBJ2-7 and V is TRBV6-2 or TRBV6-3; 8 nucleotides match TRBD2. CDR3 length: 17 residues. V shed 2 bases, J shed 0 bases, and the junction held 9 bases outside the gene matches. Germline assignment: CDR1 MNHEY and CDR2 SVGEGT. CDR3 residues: CASSYTAGGRSSYEQYF. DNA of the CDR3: TGTGCCAGCAGTTACACCGCGGGCGGGAGGAGCTCCTACGAGCAGTACTTC.

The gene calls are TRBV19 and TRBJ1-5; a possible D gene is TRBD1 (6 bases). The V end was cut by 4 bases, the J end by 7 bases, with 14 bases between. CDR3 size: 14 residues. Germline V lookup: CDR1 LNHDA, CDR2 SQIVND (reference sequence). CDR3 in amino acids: CASSSTGPRQPQHF. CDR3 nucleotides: TGTGCCAGTAGTAGTACAGGGCCCCGGCAGCCCCAGCATTTT.

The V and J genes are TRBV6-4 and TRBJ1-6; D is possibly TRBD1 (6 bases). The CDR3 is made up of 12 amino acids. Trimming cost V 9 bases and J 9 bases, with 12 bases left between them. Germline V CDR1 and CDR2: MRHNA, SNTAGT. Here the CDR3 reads CARQGGGSPLHF. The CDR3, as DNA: TGTGCCAGACAGGGAGGGGGTTCACCCCTCCACTTT.

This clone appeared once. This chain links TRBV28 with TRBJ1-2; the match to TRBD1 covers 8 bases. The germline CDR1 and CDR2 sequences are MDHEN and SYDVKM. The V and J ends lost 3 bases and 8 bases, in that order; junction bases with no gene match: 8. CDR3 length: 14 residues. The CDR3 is CASSFPTGAQGYTF. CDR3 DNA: TGTGCCAGCAGTTTCCCGACAGGGGCGCAAGGCTACACCTTC.

The chain's CDR3 is CASSPHMRNEAFF. For the CDR3, the DNA is TGTGCCAGTAGTCCCCATATGCGAAATGAAGCTTTCTTT. The rearrangement joins TRBV19 to TRBJ1-1; D is unresolved. The ends were cut back, 5 bases at V and 7 bases at J, with 14 bases in the middle. The CDR3 is made up of 13 amino acids. Germline V gene data show CDR1 as LNHDA and CDR2 as SQIVND (reference sequence).

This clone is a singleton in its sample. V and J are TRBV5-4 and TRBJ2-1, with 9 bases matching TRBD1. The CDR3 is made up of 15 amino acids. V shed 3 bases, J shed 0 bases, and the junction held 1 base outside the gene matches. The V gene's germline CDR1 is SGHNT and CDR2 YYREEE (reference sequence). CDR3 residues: CASSWDRASYNEQFF. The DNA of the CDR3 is TGTGCCAGCAGCTGGGACAGGGCCTCCTACAATGAGCAGTTCTTC.

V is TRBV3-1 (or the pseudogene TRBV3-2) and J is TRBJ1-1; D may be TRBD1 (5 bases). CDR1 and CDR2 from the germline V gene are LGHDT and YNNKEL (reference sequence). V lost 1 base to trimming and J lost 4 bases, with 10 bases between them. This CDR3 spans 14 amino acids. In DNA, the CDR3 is TGTGCCAGCAGCCAAGGAGGGGCGGGCACTGAAGCTTTCTTT. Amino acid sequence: CASSQGGAGTEAFF.

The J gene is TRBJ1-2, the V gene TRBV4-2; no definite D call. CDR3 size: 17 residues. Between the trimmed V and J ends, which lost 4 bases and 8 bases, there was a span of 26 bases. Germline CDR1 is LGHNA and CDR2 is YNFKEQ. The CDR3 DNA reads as TGTGCCAGCAGCCCTGCCTTTCCGTCCGGTGATCTTCACGGCTACACCTTC. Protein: CASSPAFPSGDLHGYTF.

CDR3 residues: CASSQERTGLYGYTF. DNA of the CDR3: TGCGCCAGCAGCCAAGAGAGGACAGGACTATATGGCTACACCTTC. V and J are TRBV4-1 and TRBJ1-2, with TRBD1 matching 7 bases. Trimming took 0 bases from V and 5 from J; bases not matched to a gene: 6. Germline CDR1 and CDR2: MGHRA and YSYEKL. This CDR3 contains 15 residues.

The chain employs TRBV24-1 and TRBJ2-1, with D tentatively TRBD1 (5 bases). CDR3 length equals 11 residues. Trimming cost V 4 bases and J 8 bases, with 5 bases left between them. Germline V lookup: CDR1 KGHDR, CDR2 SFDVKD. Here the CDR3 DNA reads TGTGCCACCAGTGAACAGGATGAGCAGTTCTTC. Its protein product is CATSEQDEQFF.

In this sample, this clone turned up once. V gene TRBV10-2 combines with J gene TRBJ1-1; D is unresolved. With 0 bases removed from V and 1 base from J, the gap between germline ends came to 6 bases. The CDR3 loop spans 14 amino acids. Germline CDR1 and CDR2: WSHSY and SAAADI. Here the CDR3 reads CASSESYGNTEAFF. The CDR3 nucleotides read TGCGCCAGCAGTGAGTCCTACGGGAACACTGAAGCTTTCTTT.

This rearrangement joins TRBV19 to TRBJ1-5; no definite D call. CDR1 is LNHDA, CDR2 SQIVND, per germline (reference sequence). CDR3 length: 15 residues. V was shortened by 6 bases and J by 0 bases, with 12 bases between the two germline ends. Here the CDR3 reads CASRGWRHSNQPQHF. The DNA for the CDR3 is TGTGCCAGTAGGGGATGGAGGCATAGCAATCAGCCCCAGCATTTT.

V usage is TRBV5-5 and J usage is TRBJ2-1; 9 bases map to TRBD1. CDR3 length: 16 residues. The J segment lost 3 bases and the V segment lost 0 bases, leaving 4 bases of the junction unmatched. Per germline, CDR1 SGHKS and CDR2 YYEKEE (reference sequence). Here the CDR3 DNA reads TGTGCCAGCAGCTTGGAGTGGGGACAGGGCTACAATGAGCAGTTCTTC. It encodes CASSLEWGQGYNEQFF. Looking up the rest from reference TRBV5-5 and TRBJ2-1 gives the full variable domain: DAGVTQSPTHLIKTRGQQVTLRCSPISGHKSVSWYQQVLGQGPQFIFQYYEKEERGRGNFPDRFSARQFPNYSSELNVNALLLGDSALYLCASSLEWGQGYNEQFFGPGTRLTVL.

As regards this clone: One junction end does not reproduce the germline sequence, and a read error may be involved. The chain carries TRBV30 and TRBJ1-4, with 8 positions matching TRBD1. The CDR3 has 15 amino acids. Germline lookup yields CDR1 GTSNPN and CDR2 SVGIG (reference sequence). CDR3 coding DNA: TGTGCCTGGAGCGACGGACAGGGAGAAAATGAGAAACTGTTTTTT. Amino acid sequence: CAWSDGQGENEKLFF.

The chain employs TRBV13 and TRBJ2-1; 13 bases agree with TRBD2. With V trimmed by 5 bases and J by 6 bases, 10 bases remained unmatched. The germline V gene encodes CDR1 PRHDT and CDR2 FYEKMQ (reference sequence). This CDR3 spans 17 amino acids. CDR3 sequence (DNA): TGTGCCAGCAGCATTCGACTAGCGGGAGGCCATGGCAATGAGCAGTTCTTC. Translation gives CASSIRLAGGHGNEQFF.

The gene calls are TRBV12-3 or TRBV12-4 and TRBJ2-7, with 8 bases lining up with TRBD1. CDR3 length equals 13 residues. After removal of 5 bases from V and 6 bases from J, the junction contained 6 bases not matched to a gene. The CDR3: CASSPGQGSEQYV. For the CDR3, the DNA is TGTGCCAGCAGTCCCGGACAGGGCTCCGAGCAGTACGTC.

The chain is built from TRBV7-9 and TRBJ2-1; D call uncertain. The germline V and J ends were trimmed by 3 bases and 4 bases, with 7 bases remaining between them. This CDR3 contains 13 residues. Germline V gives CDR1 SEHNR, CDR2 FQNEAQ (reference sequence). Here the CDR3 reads CASSFMGYNEQFF. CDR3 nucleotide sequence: TGTGCCAGCAGCTTTATGGGGTACAATGAGCAGTTCTTC.